These 3 T cell receptor beta chains came from one sample sequenced in a study of T-cell memory formation after mild COVID-19. TCRdb re-analysed the 5' RACE reads in MiXCR, keeping a single row per CDR3 protein. The repertoire holds under 450,000 distinct CDR3 sequences, with about 20% as singletons. Sequencing was done on a sample of PBMCs or a T cell subset sorted from them (not recorded which). All receptors derive from a man aged 18 to 30 who had mild COVID-19 (a few samples of this study predate the infection). Cell type and time point are not known.

This chain uses TRBV5-4 with TRBJ2-1; D is undetermined. The germline V gene encodes CDR1 SGHNT and CDR2 YYREEE (reference sequence). The CDR3 sequence is 13 residues long. Trimming cost V 5 bases and J 6 bases, with 12 bases left between them. Here the CDR3 DNA reads TGTGCCAGCAGTTCCGAAAGTCCCAATGAGCAGTTCTTC. Amino acids: CASSSESPNEQFF.

This clonotype showed up just a few times. V usage is TRBV12-3 or TRBV12-4 and J usage is TRBJ2-7, with TRBD1 identical over 7 bases. The junction had 3 bases not matched to a gene; V was cut back by 3 bases and J by 1 base. This CDR3 has 14 residues. The CDR3 DNA sequence: TGTGCCAGCAGTTTCGTGACAGGGTCCTACGAGCAGTACTTC. As protein: CASSFVTGSYEQYF.

This clonotype is a singleton in its sample. As DNA, the CDR3 is TGCAGCGTCTCGAGCGGGACAAACCGGGGAGAGACCCAGTACTTC. Its protein is CSVSSGTNRGETQYF. The J gene is TRBJ2-5, the V gene TRBV29-1; TRBD2 might be the D (7 bases). The V end was cut by 6 bases, the J end by 4 bases, with 21 bases between. Germline CDR1 is SQVTM and CDR2 is ANQGSEA. The CDR3 spans 15 residues.